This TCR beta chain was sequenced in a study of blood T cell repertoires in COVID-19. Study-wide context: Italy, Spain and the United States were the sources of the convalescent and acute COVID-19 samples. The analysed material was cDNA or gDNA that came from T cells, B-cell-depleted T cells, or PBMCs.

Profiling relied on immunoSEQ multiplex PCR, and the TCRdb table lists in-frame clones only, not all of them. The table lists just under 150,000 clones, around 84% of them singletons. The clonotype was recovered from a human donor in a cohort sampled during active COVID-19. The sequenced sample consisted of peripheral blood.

The CDR3 loop reads CASSLEETGVGTGELFF. The CDR3 DNA follows: TGCGCCAGCAGCTTAGAAGAGACAGGGGTGGGCACCGGGGAGCTGTTTTTT. The chain has TRBV5-1 and TRBJ2-2; 8 positions agree with TRBD1. Germline V lookup: CDR1 SGHRS, CDR2 YFSETQ. Trimming took 2 bases from V and 4 from J; bases not matched to a gene: 10. This CDR3 has 17 residues.